A single sample gave rise to the 20 T cell receptor beta chains below, sequenced in a study of identical twins. MiXCR, applied by TCRdb to the 5' RACE reads, yields one record per CDR3 protein. The data contain about 490,000 distinct CDR3 sequences, 13% to 15% of them singletons. This sample also belongs to another study, concerning yellow fever vaccine responses in identical twins.

The sequencing input was CD4+ T cells sorted from blood. The receptors shown here come from a woman under 30 in good health.

This chain connects TRBV28 to TRBJ2-1, with 16 nucleotides matching TRBD2. The ends lost 0 bases at V and 9 bases at J; junction bases unmatched: 11. This CDR3 contains 19 residues. Germline V lookup: CDR1 MDHEN, CDR2 SYDVKM. The CDR3 sequence is CASSLWGLAGGQMAGEQFF. The DNA for the CDR3 is TGTGCCAGCAGTTTATGGGGACTAGCGGGGGGGCAAATGGCGGGTGAGCAGTTCTTC.

This clonotype was found a few times. J is TRBJ2-7 and V is TRBV29-1; TRBD2 is a possible D gene (6 bases). Trimming removed 4 bases from V and 4 bases from J, with 26 bases in between. The CDR3 is made up of 17 amino acids. CDR1 and CDR2 from the germline V gene are SQVTM and ANQGSEA. The CDR3 DNA reads TGCAGCGTTGTGGGGGGTAGCCTTGACAGTGGGGTATACGAGCAGTACTTC. Translation: CSVVGGSLDSGVYEQYF.

This clonotype was seen a handful of times. The gene calls are TRBV27 and TRBJ1-4; perhaps TRBD1 as D (5 bases). The CDR3 has 17 amino acids. Germline CDR1 MNHEY, CDR2 SMNVEV (reference sequence). V shed 8 bases and J shed 5 bases, with 24 bases lying between them. Here the CDR3 DNA reads TGTGCCAGCGGACGGTACCGGGACGCCGTTTTGAATGAAAAACTGTTTTTT. Protein: CASGRYRDAVLNEKLFF.

The CDR3 loop is CASSYSYNEQFF. The CDR3 DNA sequence: TGTGCCAGCAGCTATAGCTACAATGAGCAGTTCTTC. The chain carries TRBV5-5 and TRBJ2-1; D is unclear. Germline-derived CDR1 and CDR2 are SGHKS and YYEKEE (reference sequence). Between the trimmed V and J ends, which lost 3 bases and 3 bases, there was a span of 4 bases. The CDR3 length is 12 residues.

This clonotype turned up a few times. V is TRBV7-9 and J is TRBJ2-5; D gene uncertain. The germline CDR1 and CDR2 sequences are SEHNR and FQNEAQ (reference sequence). The CDR3 spans 10 residues. V gave up 8 bases and J gave up 4 bases, with 5 bases separating them. The CDR3 loop reads CASWGETQYF. CDR3 sequence (DNA): TGTGCCAGCTGGGGAGAGACCCAGTACTTC.

The V call is TRBV5-1, the J call TRBJ2-5, with 16 bases identical to TRBD2. The CDR3 loop spans 16 amino acids. Germline V lookup: CDR1 SGHRS, CDR2 YFSETQ. J lost 3 bases, V lost 4 bases, and 3 bases had no gene match. The CDR3 sequence: CASSTGTSGREETQYF. In DNA form, the CDR3 reads TGCGCCAGCAGCACCGGGACTAGCGGGAGGGAAGAGACCCAGTACTTC.

The rearrangement links TRBV29-1 to TRBJ1-2, with TRBD1 matching 9 bases. In germline, CDR1 is SQVTM, CDR2 ANQGSEA. The CDR3 covers 12 residues. Trimming cost V 6 bases and J 8 bases; bases outside gene matches: 7. Here the CDR3 reads CSVDGTGYGYTF. The DNA for the CDR3 is TGCAGCGTGGACGGGACAGGGTACGGCTACACCTTC.

This clonotype was observed a few times. This chain connects TRBV7-7 to TRBJ2-3, with 14 bases matching TRBD2. The CDR3 covers 15 residues. V was pared by 5 bases and J by 8 bases, with 6 bases of the junction left unmatched. The V gene's germline CDR1 is SSHAT and CDR2 FNYEAQ (reference sequence). The CDR3 DNA sequence: TGTGCCAGCAGCGAAGGACTAGCGGGAGGAGGTACGCAGTATTTT. This codes for CASSEGLAGGGTQYF.

This clonotype was observed a handful of times. This sequence joins TRBV6-2 or TRBV6-3 and TRBJ2-2; 16 positions agree with TRBD2. The CDR3 covers 18 residues. The germline V gene has CDR1 MNHEY and CDR2 SVGEGT. V lost 6 bases, J lost 3 bases, and 7 bases stayed unmatched. The chain's CDR3 is CASRAPGLAGGDTGELFF. The CDR3 coding sequence is TGTGCCAGCAGAGCCCCGGGACTAGCGGGAGGGGACACCGGGGAGCTGTTTTTT.

The rearrangement uses TRBV6-1 and TRBJ2-5; a possible D gene is TRBD2 (6 bases). Trimming stripped 1 base from V and 0 bases from J, with 15 bases between. The CDR3 has 17 residues. The germline V gene has CDR1 MNHNS and CDR2 SASEGT. The CDR3, as DNA: TGTGCCAGCAGTGAAGGAGGTTGGTGGGGGGACCAAGAGACCCAGTACTTC. Translation gives CASSEGGWWGDQETQYF.

Details on this clonotype: A junction boundary mismatches the germline segment, possibly from a read error. The chain uses TRBV7-9 and TRBJ2-7; the match to TRBD1 covers 7 bases. This CDR3 has 15 amino acids. CDR1 is SEHNR, CDR2 FQNEAQ, per germline (reference sequence). CDR3 amino acids: CPSSKDRKGSYEQYF. CDR3 DNA sequence: TGTCCCAGCAGCAAGGACAGGAAGGGCTCCTACGAGCAGTACTTC.

The chain combines TRBV12-3 or TRBV12-4 with TRBJ1-5; D may be TRBD1 (5 bases). The CDR3 spans 16 residues. Trimming removed 3 bases at V and 3 bases at J, with 15 bases between. CDR3 protein: CASSFVSGGINQPQHF. Written as DNA, the CDR3 is TGTGCCAGCAGTTTTGTGTCGGGGGGGATCAATCAGCCCCAGCATTTT.

The chain recombines TRBV24-1 with TRBJ2-3; a possible D gene is TRBD2 (7 bases). This CDR3 is 16 amino acids long. Between the trimmed V and J ends, which lost 5 bases and 2 bases, there was a span of 16 bases. The germline gives CDR1 KGHDR, CDR2 SFDVKD. The CDR3 region has the DNA TGTGCCACCAGTGCCTGGGGGGGGCGTGACACAGATACGCAGTATTTT. Its protein is CATSAWGGRDTDTQYF.

The chain combines TRBV18 with TRBJ2-2; D not resolved. V lost 2 bases to trimming and J lost 6 bases, with 10 bases between them. Germline CDR1 reads KGHSH; CDR2 reads LQKENI. The length of the CDR3 is 14 residues. The CDR3 coding sequence is TGTGCCAGCTCACCAAGCGCGGCGGCCGGGGAGCTGTTTTTT. Its protein is CASSPSAAAGELFF.

In its sample, this clonotype was seen a few times. This chain links TRBV10-2 with TRBJ2-5; TRBD2 matches 13 bases. Germline CDR1 WSHSY, CDR2 SAAADI. V was clipped by 5 bases and J by 2 bases; unmatched bases: 5. This CDR3 contains 16 residues. The CDR3 bases are TGCGCCAGCAGTAACGGGACTAGCGGGGTACAAGAGACCCAGTACTTC. It yields the protein CASSNGTSGVQETQYF.

This clonotype was observed many times. The genes are TRBV12-3 or TRBV12-4 and TRBJ2-3; D not certain. The CDR3 spans 16 residues. V shed 6 bases and J shed 1 base, with 17 bases lying between them. The CDR3 sequence is CASSPLGQAGTDTQYF. The CDR3 bases are TGTGCCAGCAGCCCCCTAGGCCAGGCTGGCACAGATACGCAGTATTTT.

The chain employs TRBV15 and TRBJ1-1, with 9 bases identical to TRBD1. Germline trimming cut 6 bases from V and 3 bases from J; bases unmatched to any gene: 2. This CDR3 is built from 13 residues. The V gene's germline CDR1 is LNHNV and CDR2 YYDKDF (reference sequence). CDR3 in DNA: TGTGCCACCAGGGGACAGGGCTACACTGAAGCTTTCTTT. Protein product: CATRGQGYTEAFF.

A few counts support this clonotype. The V and J genes are TRBV11-2 and TRBJ1-5; D might be TRBD1 (6 bases). The CDR3 has 18 residues. CDR1 is SGHAT and CDR2 is FQNNGV in the germline V gene. The germline V and J ends were trimmed by 0 bases and 1 base, with 16 bases remaining between them. The CDR3 loop is CASSLDKGRGRSNQPQHF. CDR3 DNA sequence: TGTGCCAGCAGCTTAGATAAGGGCAGGGGAAGGAGCAATCAGCCCCAGCATTTT.

This clonotype turned up a few times. The chain is built from TRBV20-1 and TRBJ2-3; D assignment may be TRBD1 or TRBD2 (5 bases each). This CDR3 comprises 16 residues. V shed 1 base and J shed 0 bases, with 14 bases lying between them. Germline V lookup: CDR1 DFQATT, CDR2 SNEGSKA (reference sequence). The CDR3 here is CSARAVPGLSTDTQYF. The CDR3 DNA reads as TGCAGTGCTAGAGCAGTCCCGGGGCTGAGCACAGATACGCAGTATTTT.

The chain combines TRBV10-2 with TRBJ2-1; D is undetermined. CDR1 is WSHSY and CDR2 is SAAADI in the germline V gene. This CDR3 is 15 amino acids long. V shed 0 bases and J shed 2 bases, with 8 bases lying between them. The CDR3 nucleotides read TGCGCCAGCAGTGAGTCGGGATTTCCCTACAATGAGCAGTTCTTC. Translation gives CASSESGFPYNEQFF.